The TCR beta chain under discussion was sequenced for a study of blood T cell repertoires in COVID-19. Overall study: Sample material is recorded as cDNA or gDNA derived from T cells, B-cell-depleted T cells, or PBMCs.

This CDR3 has 13 amino acids. V trimming: 1 base; J trimming: 11 bases; junction bases outside the gene matches: 5. CDR1 and CDR2 (germline): MGHDK, SYGVNS. Per the authors' pipeline: Estimation of nucleated cell counts relied on the amplification of reference gene primers. Here immunoSEQ multiplex PCR was the method, and the copy in TCRdb shows in-frame clones only, minus some. The DNA gave D and trimming, while V, J and clone size come from that table. This table has some 230,000 clones, 75% to 90% appearing once. Input material: PBMCs or T cells enriched from blood (not recorded which). This chain joins TRBV25-1 and TRBJ2-1; 7 bases fit TRBD1. The sequence derives from a young woman in a cohort exposed to, infected with or recovered from COVID-19 (not recorded which). CDR3 bases: TGTGCCAGCAGTGAATGGACAGGAGAAAAGCAGTTCTTC. Its translation: CASSEWTGEKQFF.